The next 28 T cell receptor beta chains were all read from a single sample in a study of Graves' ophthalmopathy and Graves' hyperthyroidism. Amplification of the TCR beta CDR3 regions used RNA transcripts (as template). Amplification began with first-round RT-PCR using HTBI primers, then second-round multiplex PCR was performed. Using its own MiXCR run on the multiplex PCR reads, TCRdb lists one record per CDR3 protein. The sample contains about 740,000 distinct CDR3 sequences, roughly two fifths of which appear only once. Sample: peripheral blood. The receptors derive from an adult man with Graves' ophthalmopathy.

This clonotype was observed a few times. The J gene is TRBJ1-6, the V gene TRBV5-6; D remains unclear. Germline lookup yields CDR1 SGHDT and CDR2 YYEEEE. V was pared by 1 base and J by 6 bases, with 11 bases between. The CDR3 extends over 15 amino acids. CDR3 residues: CASSLPPVVNSPLHF. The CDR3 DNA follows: TGTGCCAGCAGCTTGCCTCCGGTTGTTAATTCACCCCTCCACTTT.

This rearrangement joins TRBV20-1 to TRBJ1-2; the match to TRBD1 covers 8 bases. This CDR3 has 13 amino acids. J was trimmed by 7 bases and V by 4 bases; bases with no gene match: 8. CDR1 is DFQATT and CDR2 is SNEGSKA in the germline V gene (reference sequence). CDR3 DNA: TGCAGTGCTAACACAGGGGGTTCCTGTGGCTACACCTTC. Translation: CSANTGGSCGYTF.

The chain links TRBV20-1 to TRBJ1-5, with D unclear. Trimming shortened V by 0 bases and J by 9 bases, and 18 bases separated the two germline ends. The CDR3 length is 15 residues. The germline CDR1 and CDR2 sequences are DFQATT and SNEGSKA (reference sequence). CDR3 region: CSARDPVPTEGPQHF. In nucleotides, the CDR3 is TGCAGTGCTAGAGATCCCGTCCCAACTGAGGGGCCCCAGCATTTT.

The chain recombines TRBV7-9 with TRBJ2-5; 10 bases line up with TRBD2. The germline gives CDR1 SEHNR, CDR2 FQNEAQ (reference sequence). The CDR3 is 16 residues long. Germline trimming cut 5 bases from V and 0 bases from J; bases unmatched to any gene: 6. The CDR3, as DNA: TGTGCCAGCAGCACTCTAGCGGGAGCGAACCAAGAGACCCAGTACTTC. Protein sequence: CASSTLAGANQETQYF.

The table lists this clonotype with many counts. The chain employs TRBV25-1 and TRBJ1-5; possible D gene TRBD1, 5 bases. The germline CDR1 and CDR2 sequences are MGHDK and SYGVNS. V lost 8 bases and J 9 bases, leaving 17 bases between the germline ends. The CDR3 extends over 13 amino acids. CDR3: CASSTQGSGPQHF. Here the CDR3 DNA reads TGTGCCAGCTCTACGCAGGGCTCAGGGCCCCAGCATTTT.

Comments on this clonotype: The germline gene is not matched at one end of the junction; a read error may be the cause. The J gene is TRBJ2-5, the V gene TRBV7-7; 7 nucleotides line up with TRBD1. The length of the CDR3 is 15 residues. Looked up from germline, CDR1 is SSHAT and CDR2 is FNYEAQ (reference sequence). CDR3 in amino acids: CASSRIVTGSETQYF. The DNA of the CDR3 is TGTGCTAGCAGCCGAATCGTGACAGGGTCAGAGACCCAGTACTTC.

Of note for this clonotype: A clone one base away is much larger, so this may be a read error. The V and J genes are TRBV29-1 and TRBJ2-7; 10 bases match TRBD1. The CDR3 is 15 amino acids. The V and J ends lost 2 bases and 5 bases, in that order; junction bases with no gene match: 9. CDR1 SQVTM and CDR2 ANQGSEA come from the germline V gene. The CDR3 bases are TGCAGCGTTGAAAGGCGGGGACAGGGGTGCCACGAGCAGTACTTC. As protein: CSVERRGQGCHEQYF.

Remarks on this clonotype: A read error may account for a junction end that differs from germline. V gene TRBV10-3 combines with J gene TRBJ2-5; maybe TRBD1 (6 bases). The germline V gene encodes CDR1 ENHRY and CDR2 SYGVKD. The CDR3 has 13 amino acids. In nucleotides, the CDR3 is TGTGCCAGCAGTAACAGGGTGACCGAGACCCAGTACTTC. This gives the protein CASSNRVTETQYF.

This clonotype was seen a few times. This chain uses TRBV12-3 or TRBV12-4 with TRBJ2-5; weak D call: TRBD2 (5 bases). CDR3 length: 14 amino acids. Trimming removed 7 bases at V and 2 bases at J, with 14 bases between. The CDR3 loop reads CASNSGIGQETQYF. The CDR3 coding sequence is TGTGCCAGCAACTCCGGGATAGGGCAAGAGACCCAGTACTTC.

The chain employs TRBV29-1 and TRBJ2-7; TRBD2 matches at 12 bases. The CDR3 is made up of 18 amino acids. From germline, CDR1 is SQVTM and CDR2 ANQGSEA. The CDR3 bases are TGCAGTGCTTTCGGGACTGTGCTAGCGGGAGGGCTAGCCTACGAGCAGTACTTC. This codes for CSAFGTVLAGGLAYEQYF.

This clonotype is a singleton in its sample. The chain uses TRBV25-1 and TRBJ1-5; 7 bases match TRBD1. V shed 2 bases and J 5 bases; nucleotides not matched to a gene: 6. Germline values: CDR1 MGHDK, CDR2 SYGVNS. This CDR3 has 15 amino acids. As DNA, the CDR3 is TGTGCCAGCAGTGAAACGGACAGGATAGATCAGCCCCAGCATTTT. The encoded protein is CASSETDRIDQPQHF. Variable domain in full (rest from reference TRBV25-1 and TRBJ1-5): EADIYQTPRYLVIGTGKKITLECSQTMGHDKMYWYQQDPGMELHLIHYSYGVNSTEKGDLSSESTVSRIRTEHFPLTLESARPSHTSQYLCASSETDRIDQPQHFGDGTRLSIL.

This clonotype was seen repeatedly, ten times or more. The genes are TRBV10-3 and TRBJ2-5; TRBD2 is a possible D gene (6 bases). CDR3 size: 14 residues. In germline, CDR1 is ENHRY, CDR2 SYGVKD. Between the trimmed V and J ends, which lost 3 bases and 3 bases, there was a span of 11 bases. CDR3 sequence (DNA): TGTGCCATCAGTGATCAGGCGGGGAAAGAGACCCAGTACTTC. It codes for CAISDQAGKETQYF.

The CDR3 reads CASSEALTDEVGGYTF. The CDR3, as DNA: TGTGCCAGCAGTGAAGCGCTTACAGACGAAGTGGGGGGCTACACCTTC. The gene calls are TRBV7-6 and TRBJ1-2; no firm D call. CDR1 is SGHVS and CDR2 is FNYEAQ in the germline V gene. Trimming took 6 bases from V and 8 from J, leaving 25 bases between them. This CDR3 is built from 16 residues.

Here the CDR3 DNA reads TGTGCCAGCAGTGAATGCGGGACAGCTGATGAAAAACTGTTTTTT. Translated: CASSECGTADEKLFF. This rearrangement joins TRBV25-1 to TRBJ1-4; 7 nucleotides line up with TRBD1. V lost 1 base and J lost 6; bases outside the gene matches: 5. This CDR3 comprises 15 residues. The V gene's germline CDR1 is MGHDK and CDR2 SYGVNS.

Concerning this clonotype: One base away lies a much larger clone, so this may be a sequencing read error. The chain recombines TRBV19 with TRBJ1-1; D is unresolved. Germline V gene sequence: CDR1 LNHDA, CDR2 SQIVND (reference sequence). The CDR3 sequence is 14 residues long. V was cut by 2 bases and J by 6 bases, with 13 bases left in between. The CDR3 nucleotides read TGTGCCAGTAGTATAACGGCGCGAAACGCTGAAGCTTTCTTT. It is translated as CASSITARNAEAFF.

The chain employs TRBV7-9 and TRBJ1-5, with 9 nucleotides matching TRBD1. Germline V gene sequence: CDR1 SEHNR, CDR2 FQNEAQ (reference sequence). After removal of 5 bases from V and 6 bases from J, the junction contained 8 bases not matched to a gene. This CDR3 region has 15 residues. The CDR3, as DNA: TGTGCCAGCAGCAGATTTTCACAGGGGGCTCAGCCCCAGCATTTT. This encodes CASSRFSQGAQPQHF.

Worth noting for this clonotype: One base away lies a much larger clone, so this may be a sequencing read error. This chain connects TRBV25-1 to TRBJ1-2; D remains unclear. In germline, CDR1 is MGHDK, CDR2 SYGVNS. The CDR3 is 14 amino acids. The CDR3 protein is CARSQKVFGSGYTF. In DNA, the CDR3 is TGTGCCCGCAGCCAGAAGGTCTTTGGTAGTGGCTACACCTTC.

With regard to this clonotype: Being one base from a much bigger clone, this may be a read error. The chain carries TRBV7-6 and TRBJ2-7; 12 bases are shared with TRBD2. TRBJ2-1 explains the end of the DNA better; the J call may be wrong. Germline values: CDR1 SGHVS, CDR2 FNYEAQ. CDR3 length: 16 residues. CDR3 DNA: TGTGCCAGCAGCTTATCTCTAGCGGGAGGGCCCCACGAGCAGTTCTTC. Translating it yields CASSLSLAGGPHEQFF.

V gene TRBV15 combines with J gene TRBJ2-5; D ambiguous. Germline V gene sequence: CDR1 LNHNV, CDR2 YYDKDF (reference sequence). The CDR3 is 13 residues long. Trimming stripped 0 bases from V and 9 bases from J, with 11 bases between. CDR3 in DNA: TGTGCCACCAGCAGAGATGTGGCGCAGCCCCAGTACTTC. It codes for CATSRDVAQPQYF.

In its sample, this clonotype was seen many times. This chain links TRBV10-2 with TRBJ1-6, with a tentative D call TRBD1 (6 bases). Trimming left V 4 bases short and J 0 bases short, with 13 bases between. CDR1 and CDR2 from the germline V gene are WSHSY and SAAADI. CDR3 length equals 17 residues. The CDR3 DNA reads TGCGCCAGCAGTGTCGGACAGTCGAGCTCCTATAATTCACCCCTCCACTTT. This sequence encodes CASSVGQSSSYNSPLHF.

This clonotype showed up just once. CDR3 amino acids: CASSLEERGTEAFF. The CDR3 DNA reads TGTGCCAGCAGCCTAGAGGAGAGAGGTACTGAAGCTTTCTTT. This sequence joins TRBV7-8 and TRBJ1-1; no firm D call. Germline V gene sequence: CDR1 SGHVS, CDR2 FQNEAQ. V lost 5 bases to trimming and J lost 5 bases, with 15 bases between them. The CDR3 contains 14 residues.

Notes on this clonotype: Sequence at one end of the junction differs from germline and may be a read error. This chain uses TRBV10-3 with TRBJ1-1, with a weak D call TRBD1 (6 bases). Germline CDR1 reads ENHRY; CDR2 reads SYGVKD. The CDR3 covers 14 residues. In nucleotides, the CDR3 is TGTGCCAGCAGTGACGAACAGGGTTTTGCTGAAGCTTTCTTT. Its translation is CASSDEQGFAEAFF.

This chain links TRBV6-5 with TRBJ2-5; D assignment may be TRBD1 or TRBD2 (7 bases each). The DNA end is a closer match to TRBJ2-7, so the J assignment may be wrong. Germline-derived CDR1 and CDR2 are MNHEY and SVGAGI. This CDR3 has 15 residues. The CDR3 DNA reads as TGTGCCAGCGGGAAGGGGGCGGGAGTCTCTTACGAGCAGTACTTC. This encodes CASGKGAGVSYEQYF.

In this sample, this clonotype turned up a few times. Here the CDR3 reads CASSFQGATDTQYF. DNA of the CDR3: TGTGCCAGCAGCTTCCAGGGGGCAACAGATACGCAGTATTTT. The rearrangement joins TRBV7-9 to TRBJ2-3; 8 nucleotides line up with TRBD1. The J segment lost 3 bases and the V segment lost 3 bases, leaving 2 bases of the junction unmatched. The CDR3 length is 14 residues. CDR1 and CDR2 from the germline V gene are SEHNR and FQNEAQ (reference sequence).

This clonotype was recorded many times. The CDR3 DNA reads TGTGCCAGCAGTTACTCTGGCAGGGCGAACACTGAAGCTTTCTTT. It translates to CASSYSGRANTEAFF. This chain uses TRBV6-5 with TRBJ1-1; possibly TRBD1 for D (5 bases). V lost 0 bases and J 1 base, leaving 9 bases between the germline ends. CDR1 MNHEY and CDR2 SVGAGI come from the germline V gene. There are 15 residues in the CDR3.

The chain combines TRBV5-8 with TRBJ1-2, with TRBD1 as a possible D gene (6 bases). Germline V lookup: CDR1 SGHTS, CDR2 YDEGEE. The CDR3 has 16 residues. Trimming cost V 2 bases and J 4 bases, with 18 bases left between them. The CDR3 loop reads CASSLRGTPVGYGYTF. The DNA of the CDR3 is TGTGCCAGCAGCTTACGCGGGACACCTGTTGGCTATGGCTACACCTTC. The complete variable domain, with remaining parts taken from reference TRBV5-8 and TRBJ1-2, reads EAGVTQSPTHLIKTRGQQATLRCSPISGHTSVYWYQQALGLGLQFLLWYDEGEERNRGNFPPRFSGRQFPNYSSELNVNALELEDSALYLCASSLRGTPVGYGYTFGSGTRLTVV.

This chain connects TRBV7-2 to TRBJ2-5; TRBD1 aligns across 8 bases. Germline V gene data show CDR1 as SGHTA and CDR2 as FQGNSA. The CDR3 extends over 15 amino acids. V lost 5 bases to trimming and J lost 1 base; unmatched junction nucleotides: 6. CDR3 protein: CASSVDGQGQETQYF. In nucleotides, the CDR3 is TGTGCCAGCAGCGTGGATGGACAGGGCCAAGAGACCCAGTACTTC.

CDR3 DNA: TGTGCCAGCACCCTACAGGGCTCCTACGAGCAGTACTTC. Its translation is CASTLQGSYEQYF. This chain joins TRBV6-1 and TRBJ2-7, with D possibly being TRBD1 (6 bases). The germline CDR1 and CDR2 sequences are MNHNS and SASEGT. The V and J ends lost 7 bases and 0 bases respectively, with 10 bases between them. The length of the CDR3 is 13 residues.